The 30 T cell receptor beta chains presented below share a single source sample, sequenced in a study of spatial heterogeneity in lung cancer. Overall study findings and caveats: Higher tumor mutation counts went along with higher counts of expanded intratumoral alpha and beta TCRs.

TCRdb independently ran MiXCR on the 5' RACE reads; one entry per CDR3 protein. The table shows more than 10,000 distinct CDR3 sequences, with about 5.6% occurring only once. Their antigens are not known. Described time point: sample taken at primary tumor resection. Sample: lung tumor tissue, taken at surgery. The receptors were gathered from a female donor with early-stage non-small cell lung cancer.

In this sample, this clonotype is medium-sized. This chain connects TRBV6-2 or TRBV6-3 to TRBJ1-1; D is uncertain. The V gene lost 11 bases and the J gene lost 0 bases, with 10 bases spanning the gap. The CDR3 length is 12 residues. The germline V gene encodes CDR1 MNHEY and CDR2 SVGEGT. This chain's CDR3 is CALRSVNTEAFF. Here the CDR3 DNA reads TGTGCCCTAAGGAGTGTGAACACTGAAGCTTTCTTT.

This clonotype appeared many times. The chain uses TRBV6-5 and TRBJ2-2, with TRBD1 identical over 7 bases. This CDR3 comprises 13 residues. Germline V gene sequence: CDR1 MNHEY, CDR2 SVGAGI. The ends lost 6 bases at V and 6 bases at J; junction bases unmatched: 4. CDR3 sequence: CASRPDRAGELFF. The CDR3 region has the DNA TGTGCCAGCAGACCCGACAGGGCCGGGGAGCTGTTTTTT.

This sequence joins TRBV7-8 and TRBJ2-2; the match to TRBD2 covers 7 bases. The CDR3 contains 15 residues. Germline CDR1 reads SGHVS; CDR2 reads FQNEAQ. V was pared by 5 bases and J by 10 bases, with 13 bases of the junction left unmatched. The chain's CDR3 is CASSPEGTTNVELFF. The CDR3 coding sequence is TGTGCCAGCAGCCCAGAGGGGACTACCAACGTGGAGCTGTTTTTT. The whole variable domain, filled in from reference TRBV7-8 and TRBJ2-2, reads GAGVSQSPRYKVAKRGQDVALRCDPISGHVSLFWYQQALGQGPEFLTYFQNEAQLDKSGLPSDRFFAERPEGSVSTLKIQRTQQEDSAVYLCASSPEGTTNVELFFGEGSRLTVL.

This clonotype was detected many times. The V call is TRBV12-3 or TRBV12-4, the J call TRBJ2-4; unclear D gene. The ends were cut back, 5 bases at V and 7 bases at J, with 12 bases in the middle. The CDR3 is made up of 13 amino acids. The CDR3 spells CASSTPGANIQYF. CDR3 nucleotide sequence: TGTGCCAGCAGTACTCCGGGCGCGAACATTCAGTACTTC.

This clonotype was recorded at least ten times. The chain couples TRBV5-1 to TRBJ2-1, with D tentatively TRBD1 (5 bases). There are 13 residues in the CDR3. The germline V gene encodes CDR1 SGHRS and CDR2 YFSETQ. Trimming pared 5 bases from V and 10 bases from J, leaving 16 bases between. CDR3 nucleotide sequence: TGCGCCAGCAGACTGGGGCTTTTCGGGGAGCAGTTCTTC. Translating gives CASRLGLFGEQFF.

This clonotype was observed at least ten times. The chain recombines TRBV7-9 with TRBJ2-1, with 7 bases lining up with TRBD2. The CDR3 totals 15 residues. Germline values: CDR1 SEHNR, CDR2 FQNEAQ (reference sequence). Losses at the gene ends were 4 bases for V and 0 bases for J; bases not matched to a gene: 3. The CDR3 loop is CASSSRGSSYNEQFF. DNA of the CDR3: TGTGCCAGCAGCTCGCGGGGGAGCTCCTACAATGAGCAGTTCTTC.

Sample share makes this clonotype medium-sized. The rearrangement joins TRBV20-1 to TRBJ2-7; maybe TRBD2 (5 bases). V gave up 1 base and J gave up 7 bases, with 17 bases separating them. The CDR3 length is 14 residues. Per germline, CDR1 DFQATT and CDR2 SNEGSKA (reference sequence). The CDR3 region has the DNA TGCAGTGCTAGAGCCTCCTCCGGGAAAGATGAGCAGTACTTC. It encodes CSARASSGKDEQYF.

This clonotype came up many times. The rearrangement joins TRBV10-3 to TRBJ2-7, with D possibly matching TRBD2 (6 bases). V was shortened by 5 bases and J by 2 bases, with 10 bases between the two germline ends. The CDR3 sequence is 13 residues long. The germline V gene has CDR1 ENHRY and CDR2 SYGVKD. CDR3 sequence: CAISRDSAYEQYF. The CDR3 nucleotides are TGTGCCATCAGTAGGGACTCAGCCTACGAGCAGTACTTC.

Many counts were recorded for this clonotype. The chain uses TRBV4-3 and TRBJ2-3, with no clear D. This CDR3 has 14 residues. V lost 0 bases, J lost 9 bases, and 13 bases lay in between. CDR1 is LGHNA, CDR2 YSLEER, per germline. The CDR3 region is CASSQEFRPSTQYF. DNA for the CDR3: TGCGCCAGCAGCCAAGAATTTCGTCCATCGACGCAGTATTTT.

This clonotype has a count of ten or more. The J gene is TRBJ1-2, the V gene TRBV6-5; 10 positions agree with TRBD1. Germline assignment: CDR1 MNHEY and CDR2 SVGAGI. With 2 bases clipped from V and 6 bases from J, the junction kept 9 bases outside the gene matches. The CDR3 sequence is 16 residues long. This chain's CDR3 is CASSYQPPGQGNGYTF. The CDR3 DNA reads as TGTGCCAGCAGTTACCAGCCACCGGGACAGGGGAATGGCTACACCTTC.

By sample fraction, this clonotype is medium-sized. V and J are TRBV9 and TRBJ1-4; no clear D. V was cut by 4 bases and J by 8 bases, with 15 bases left in between. Germline-derived CDR1 and CDR2 are SGDLS and YYNGEE. The CDR3 spans 14 residues. The CDR3 sequence: CASSPRRLGEKLFF. CDR3 sequence (DNA): TGTGCCAGCAGCCCCCGGAGATTGGGGGAAAAACTGTTTTTT.

By frequency in the sample, this clonotype is medium-sized. The rearrangement uses TRBV6-2 or TRBV6-3 and TRBJ2-1, with 12 bases fitting TRBD2. Germline loops: CDR1 MNHEY, CDR2 SVGEGT. This CDR3 region has 15 residues. V was pared by 6 bases and J by 9 bases, with 9 bases of the junction left unmatched. The CDR3 spells CASRRASGGAGEQFF. In nucleotides, the CDR3 is TGTGCCAGCAGGCGTGCTAGCGGGGGGGCTGGTGAGCAGTTCTTC.

By share, this clonotype counts as medium-sized. The CDR3 nucleotides are TGTGCCAGCAGGAGCTGGGGGAAGAGGAACACTGAAGCTTTCTTT. Protein: CASRSWGKRNTEAFF. The gene calls are TRBV11-2 and TRBJ1-1; TRBD1 is a possible D gene (5 bases). Germline CDR1 and CDR2: SGHAT and FQNNGV. V was shortened by 6 bases and J by 1 base, with 15 bases between the two germline ends. CDR3 size: 15 residues.

The chain carries TRBV4-1 and TRBJ1-1; tentative D call: TRBD1 (5 bases). Germline V gives CDR1 MGHRA, CDR2 YSYEKL. Trimming removed 0 bases at V and 6 bases at J, with 14 bases between. CDR3 size: 15 residues. The chain's CDR3 is CASSQDGGRAAEAFF. CDR3 in DNA: TGCGCCAGCAGCCAAGATGGTGGCAGGGCCGCTGAAGCTTTCTTT.

Many counts were recorded for this clonotype. V and J are TRBV2 and TRBJ2-3; 7 bases align to TRBD2. CDR1 is SNHLY, CDR2 FYNNEI, per germline. The trim removed 2 bases at V and 0 bases at J, leaving 2 bases unmatched. The CDR3 contains 15 residues. CDR3 in amino acids: CASSEWGGSTDTQYF. The CDR3 nucleotides read TGTGCCAGCAGTGAATGGGGGGGGAGCACAGATACGCAGTATTTT.

This clonotype has at least ten counts. The chain employs TRBV7-2 and TRBJ2-7, with D possibly matching TRBD2 (5 bases). Germline assignment: CDR1 SGHTA and CDR2 FQGNSA. Between the trimmed V and J ends, which lost 5 bases and 4 bases, there was a span of 9 bases. The CDR3 loop spans 12 amino acids. The CDR3 loop is CASSPSGYEQYF. CDR3 in DNA: TGTGCCAGCAGCCCCAGCGGATACGAGCAGTACTTC.

In its sample, this clonotype was seen many times. The rearrangement links TRBV7-2 to TRBJ1-1; D uncertain. The CDR3 extends over 13 amino acids. V lost 3 bases and J lost 6, with 11 bases in between. In germline, CDR1 is SGHTA, CDR2 FQGNSA. As DNA, the CDR3 is TGTGCCAGCAGCTTCCGGACGGGTGCTGAAGCTTTCTTT. Protein product: CASSFRTGAEAFF.

This clonotype was observed at least ten times. The chain is built from TRBV5-4 and TRBJ1-2, with no clear D. V lost 2 bases and J lost 0, with 5 bases in between. Germline V gene data show CDR1 as SGHNT and CDR2 as YYREEE (reference sequence). The CDR3 runs 13 residues. CDR3 DNA: TGTGCCAGCAGCTTTGCGGCTAACTATGGCTACACCTTC. It specifies CASSFAANYGYTF.

This clonotype showed up many times. The rearrangement joins TRBV5-1 to TRBJ1-4; 9 bases align to TRBD1. The V gene end was trimmed by 3 bases and the J gene end by 1 base; junction bases not matched to a gene: 7. The CDR3 length is 17 residues. CDR1 and CDR2 (germline): SGHRS, YFSETQ. CDR3 DNA sequence: TGCGCCAGCAGCTACAGGGGGCCCCTACTAACTAATGAAAAACTGTTTTTT. Protein sequence: CASSYRGPLLTNEKLFF. The variable domain in full, with the rest retrieved from reference TRBV5-1 and TRBJ1-4, is KAGVTQTPRYLIKTRGQQVTLSCSPISGHRSVSWYQQTPGQGLQFLFEYFSETQRNKGNFPGRFSGRQFSNSRSEMNVSTLELGDSALYLCASSYRGPLLTNEKLFFGSGTQLSVL.

This clonotype was found a few times. The genes are TRBV7-2 and TRBJ2-1; D is tentatively TRBD1 or TRBD2 (7 bases each). The CDR3 loop spans 13 amino acids. With 3 bases removed from V and 10 bases from J, the gap between germline ends came to 13 bases. The V gene's germline CDR1 is SGHTA and CDR2 FQGNSA. This chain's CDR3 is CASSLGGGREQFF. The CDR3 DNA is TGTGCCAGCAGCTTGGGAGGGGGCCGCGAGCAGTTCTTC.

The sample holds many counts of this clonotype. The genes are TRBV10-3 and TRBJ1-1, with a possible D match to TRBD1 (5 bases). Per the germline V gene, CDR1 is ENHRY and CDR2 is SYGVKD. The CDR3 is 12 residues long. The V end lost 5 bases, the J end lost 4 bases, and 8 bases lay between the germline ends. CDR3 region: CAISYQGTEAFF. CDR3 DNA sequence: TGTGCCATCAGTTACCAGGGCACTGAAGCTTTCTTT.

In its sample, this clonotype was seen many times. The chain uses TRBV7-9 and TRBJ1-2; possible D gene TRBD1, 6 bases. Germline-derived CDR1 and CDR2 are SEHNR and FQNEAQ (reference sequence). The CDR3 is 18 residues long. Trimming pared 3 bases from V and 8 bases from J, leaving 28 bases between. For the CDR3, the DNA is TGTGCCAGCAGCTTCAGGCGGAACAGGGCCCCAGGGCAAAGGGGCTACACCTTC. Encoded protein: CASSFRRNRAPGQRGYTF. Based on the CDR3 plus reference TRBV7-9 and TRBJ1-2, the full variable domain is DTGVSQNPRHKITKRGQNVTFRCDPISEHNRLYWYRQTLGQGPEFLTYFQNEAQLEKSRLLSDRFSAERPKGSFSTLEIQRTEQGDSAMYLCASSFRRNRAPGQRGYTFGSGTRLTVV.

At least ten counts were recorded for this clonotype. The gene calls are TRBV7-9 and TRBJ2-3; D ambiguous. The CDR3 is 14 residues long. The V end lost 0 bases, the J end lost 5 bases, and 9 bases lay between the germline ends. Germline V gene data show CDR1 as SEHNR and CDR2 as FQNEAQ (reference sequence). CDR3 amino acids: CASSLAYGRDTQYF. In DNA form, the CDR3 reads TGTGCCAGCAGCTTAGCTTACGGAAGAGATACGCAGTATTTT.

This clonotype came up many times. This CDR3 is CASSYPGRAEEQYF. The CDR3 nucleotides are TGTGCCAGCAGTTACCCCGGGAGGGCTGAGGAGCAGTACTTC. This rearrangement joins TRBV6-6 to TRBJ2-7; the match to TRBD2 covers 8 bases. The CDR3 spans 14 residues. CDR1 is MNHNY and CDR2 is SVGAGI in the germline V gene (reference sequence). V was clipped by 2 bases and J by 7 bases; unmatched bases: 7.

The sample holds a few counts of this clonotype. This sequence joins TRBV5-6 and TRBJ1-1, with D uncertain. The CDR3 loop spans 13 amino acids. The germline CDR1 and CDR2 sequences are SGHDT and YYEEEE. V lost 4 bases and J 5 bases, leaving 12 bases between the germline ends. As DNA, the CDR3 is TGTGCCAGCAGCGAATATGGTAGGACTGAAGCTTTCTTT. This codes for CASSEYGRTEAFF.

This clonotype has at least ten counts. The CDR3, as DNA: TGTGCCAGCTCAAGGGGAGGGAACACTGAAGCTTTCTTT. This gives the protein CASSRGGNTEAFF. The chain couples TRBV18 to TRBJ1-1; D might be TRBD1 (5 bases). The CDR3 consists of 13 residues. V was shortened by 5 bases and J by 1 base, with 8 bases between the two germline ends. Germline-derived CDR1 and CDR2 are KGHSH and LQKENI.

This clonotype was seen ten or more times. This chain connects TRBV4-1 to TRBJ2-3; D is ambiguous. Between the trimmed V and J ends, which lost 1 base and 0 bases, there was a span of 8 bases. The CDR3 totals 15 residues. CDR1 and CDR2 (germline): MGHRA, YSYEKL. The CDR3: CASSQVQTSTDTQYF. The CDR3 DNA is TGCGCCAGCAGCCAAGTGCAGACTAGCACAGATACGCAGTATTTT.

This clonotype occurred many times. This chain connects TRBV30 to TRBJ1-2; a possible D gene is TRBD1 (6 bases). Germline CDR1 and CDR2: GTSNPN and SVGIG (reference sequence). CDR3 length: 11 amino acids. Trimming left V 5 bases short and J 8 bases short, with 12 bases between. Here the CDR3 reads CAWGRGGGYTF. The CDR3 DNA reads TGTGCCTGGGGCAGGGGCGGAGGCTACACCTTC.

This clonotype was counted many times. The chain couples TRBV30 to TRBJ1-6; 8 bases agree with TRBD1. Germline CDR1 is GTSNPN and CDR2 is SVGIG (reference sequence). Trimming took 2 bases from V and 8 from J; bases not matched to a gene: 14. The CDR3 loop spans 17 amino acids. The CDR3 DNA follows: TGTGCCTGGAGTCCACTTAGGTCCCGCAGGGGGCATTCACCCCTCCACTTT. Translation: CAWSPLRSRRGHSPLHF.

This clonotype was seen many times. This rearrangement joins TRBV7-9 to TRBJ2-1, with 9 bases that match TRBD1. CDR1 SEHNR and CDR2 FQNEAQ come from the germline V gene (reference sequence). This CDR3 region has 15 residues. V shed 8 bases, J shed 1 base, and the junction held 6 bases outside the gene matches. The CDR3 bases are TGTGCCAGCGTGGGGACAGGGTGGTCCTACAATGAGCAGTTCTTC. It yields the protein CASVGTGWSYNEQFF.